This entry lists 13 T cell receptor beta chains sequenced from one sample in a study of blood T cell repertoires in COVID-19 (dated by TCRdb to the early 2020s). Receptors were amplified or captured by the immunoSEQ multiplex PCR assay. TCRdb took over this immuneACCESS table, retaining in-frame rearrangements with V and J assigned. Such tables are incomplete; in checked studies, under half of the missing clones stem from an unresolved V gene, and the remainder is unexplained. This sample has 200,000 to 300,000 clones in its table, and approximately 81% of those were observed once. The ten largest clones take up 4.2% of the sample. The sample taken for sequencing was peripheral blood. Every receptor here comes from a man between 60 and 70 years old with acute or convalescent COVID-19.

The CDR3 bases are TGTGCCAGCAGTCCCTCCCGGACGAGCAGGGATTCACCCCTCCACTTT. Its translation: CASSPSRTSRDSPLHF. This chain links TRBV6-2 or TRBV6-3 with TRBJ1-6, with D perhaps matching TRBD1 (5 bases). V was shortened by 5 bases and J by 8 bases, with 19 bases between the two germline ends. Germline V gene lookup returns CDR1 MNHEY and CDR2 SVGEGT. This CDR3 is 16 amino acids long.

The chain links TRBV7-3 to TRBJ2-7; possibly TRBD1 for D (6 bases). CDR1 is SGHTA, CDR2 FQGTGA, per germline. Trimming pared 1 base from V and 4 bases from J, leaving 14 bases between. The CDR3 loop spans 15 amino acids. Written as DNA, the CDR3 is TGTGCCAGCAGCTTAATAGCAGGGGCGAATTACGAGCAGTACTTC. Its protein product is CASSLIAGANYEQYF.

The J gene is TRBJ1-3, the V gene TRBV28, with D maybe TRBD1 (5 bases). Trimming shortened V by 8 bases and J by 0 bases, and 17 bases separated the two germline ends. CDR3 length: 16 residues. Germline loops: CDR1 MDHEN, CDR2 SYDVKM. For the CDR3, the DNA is TGTGCCAGCTTCGGCTGGGGGGGGTTCTCTGGAAACACCATATATTTT. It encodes CASFGWGGFSGNTIYF.

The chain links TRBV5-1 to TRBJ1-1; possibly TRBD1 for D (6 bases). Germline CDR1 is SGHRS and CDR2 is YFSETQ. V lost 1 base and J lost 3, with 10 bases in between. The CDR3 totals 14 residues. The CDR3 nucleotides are TGCGCCAGCAGCTTGAGGGACAAAGACACTGAAGCTTTCTTT. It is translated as CASSLRDKDTEAFF.

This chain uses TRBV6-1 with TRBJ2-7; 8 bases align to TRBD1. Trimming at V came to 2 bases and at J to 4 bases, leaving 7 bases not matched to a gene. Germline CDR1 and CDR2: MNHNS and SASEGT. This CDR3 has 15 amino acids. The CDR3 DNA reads TGTGCCAGCAGTGAACAGGGGGCGGTGAGGTACGAGCAGTACTTC. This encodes CASSEQGAVRYEQYF.

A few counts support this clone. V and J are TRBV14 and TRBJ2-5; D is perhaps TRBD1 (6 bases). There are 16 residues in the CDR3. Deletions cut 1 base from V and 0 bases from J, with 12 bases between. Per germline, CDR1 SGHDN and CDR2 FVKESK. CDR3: CASSQGGPLYQETQYF. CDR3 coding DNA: TGTGCCAGCAGCCAAGGGGGGCCCTTGTACCAAGAGACCCAGTACTTC.

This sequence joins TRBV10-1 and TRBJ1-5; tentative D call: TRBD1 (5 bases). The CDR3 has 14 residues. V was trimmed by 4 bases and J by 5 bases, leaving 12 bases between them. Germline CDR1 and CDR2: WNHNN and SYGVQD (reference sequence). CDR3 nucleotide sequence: TGCGCCAGCAGTGCAGGGATTGGGGATCAGCCCCAGCATTTT. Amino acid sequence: CASSAGIGDQPQHF.

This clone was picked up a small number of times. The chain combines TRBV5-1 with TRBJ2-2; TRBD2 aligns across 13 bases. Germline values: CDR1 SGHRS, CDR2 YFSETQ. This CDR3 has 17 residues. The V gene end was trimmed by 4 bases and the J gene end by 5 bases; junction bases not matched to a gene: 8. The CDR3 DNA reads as TGCGCCAGCAGCACCCGACTAGCGGGAGGATTAACCGGGGAGCTGTTTTTT. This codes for CASSTRLAGGLTGELFF.

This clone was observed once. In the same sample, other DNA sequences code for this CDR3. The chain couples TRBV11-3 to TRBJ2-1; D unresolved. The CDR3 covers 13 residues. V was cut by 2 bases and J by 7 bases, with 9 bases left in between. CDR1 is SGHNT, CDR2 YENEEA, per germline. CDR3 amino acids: CASSLNLENEQFF. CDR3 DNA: TGTGCCAGCAGCTTAAATTTAGAGAATGAGCAGTTCTTC.

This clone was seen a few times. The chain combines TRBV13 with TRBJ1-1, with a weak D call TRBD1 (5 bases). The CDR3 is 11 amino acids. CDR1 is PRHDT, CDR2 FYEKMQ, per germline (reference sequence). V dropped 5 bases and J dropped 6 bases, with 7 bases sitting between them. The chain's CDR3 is CASSRGSEAFF. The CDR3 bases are TGTGCCAGCAGCAGGGGATCTGAAGCTTTCTTT.

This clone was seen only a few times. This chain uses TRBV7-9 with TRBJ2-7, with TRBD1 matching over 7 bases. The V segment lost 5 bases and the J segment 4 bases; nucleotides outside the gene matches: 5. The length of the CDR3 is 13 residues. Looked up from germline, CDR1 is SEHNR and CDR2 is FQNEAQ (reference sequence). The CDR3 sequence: CASSPTGQYEQYF. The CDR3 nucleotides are TGTGCCAGCAGCCCGACAGGGCAGTACGAGCAGTACTTC.

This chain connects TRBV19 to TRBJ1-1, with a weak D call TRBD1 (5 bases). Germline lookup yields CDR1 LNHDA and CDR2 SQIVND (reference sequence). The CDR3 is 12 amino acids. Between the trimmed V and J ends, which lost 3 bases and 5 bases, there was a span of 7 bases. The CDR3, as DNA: TGTGCCAGTAGTATGGGGGGGACTGAAGCTTTCTTT. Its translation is CASSMGGTEAFF.

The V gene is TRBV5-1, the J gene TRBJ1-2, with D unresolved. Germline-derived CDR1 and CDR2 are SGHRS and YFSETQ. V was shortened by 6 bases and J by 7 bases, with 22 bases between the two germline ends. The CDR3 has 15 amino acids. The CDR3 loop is CASTSGLTEGFGYTF. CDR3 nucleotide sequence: TGCGCCAGCACATCCGGGCTCACGGAGGGATTTGGCTACACCTTC.